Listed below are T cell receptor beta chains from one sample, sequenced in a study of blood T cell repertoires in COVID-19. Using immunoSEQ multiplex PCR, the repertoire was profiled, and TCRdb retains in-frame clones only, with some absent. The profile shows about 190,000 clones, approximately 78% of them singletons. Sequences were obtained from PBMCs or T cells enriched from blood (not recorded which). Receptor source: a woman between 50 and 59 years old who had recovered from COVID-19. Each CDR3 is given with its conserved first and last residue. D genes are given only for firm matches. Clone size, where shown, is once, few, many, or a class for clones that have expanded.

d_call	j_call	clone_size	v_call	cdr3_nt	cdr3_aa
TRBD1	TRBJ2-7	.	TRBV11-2	TGTGCCAGCAGCACCCAATTGACCGGGACAGGGGACTACGAGCAGTACTTC	CASSTQLTGTGDYEQYF
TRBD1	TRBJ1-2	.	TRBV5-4	TGTGCCAGCAGCCTTAGACAGGGCCGGGATGGCTACACCTTC	CASSLRQGRDGYTF
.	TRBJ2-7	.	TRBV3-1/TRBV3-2	TGTGCCAGCGGCGACAGGGGAGGGGTCGTGCAGTACTTC	CASGDRGGVVQYF
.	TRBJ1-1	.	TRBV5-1	TGCGCCAGCAGCTCGATCGCAGGGGCGGGTATGAACACTGAAGCTTTCTTT	CASSSIAGAGMNTEAFF
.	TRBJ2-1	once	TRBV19	TGTGCCAGTAGTAGAGTCGGGCTAGCGTTCAGCTCCTACAATGAGCAGTTCTTC	CASSRVGLAFSSYNEQFF
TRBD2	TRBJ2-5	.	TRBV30	TGTGCCTGGAGTGTACTGCGGGAGGGCCCCCAGTACTTC	CAWSVLREGPQYF
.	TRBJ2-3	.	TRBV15	TGTGCCACCAGCAGAGACAGGGGCACAGATACGCAGTATTTT	CATSRDRGTDTQYF
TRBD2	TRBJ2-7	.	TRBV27	TGTGCCAGCAGAACCGGGACTAGCGGGAGAAGAGGAGCCTACGAGCAGTACTTC	CASRTGTSGRRGAYEQYF
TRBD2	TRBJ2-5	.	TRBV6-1	TGTGCCAGCAGTGAAAGGACTAGCGGCTTCTCCTGGCCAGCTTACCAAGAGACCCAGTACTTC	CASSERTSGFSWPAYQETQYF
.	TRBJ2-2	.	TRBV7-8	TGTGCCAGCAGCCTAAGTTCGGTCACCGGGGAGCTGTTTTTT	CASSLSSVTGELFF
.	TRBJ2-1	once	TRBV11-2	TGTGCCAGCAGCCCATCTGCTTCGGGGGACAGATACTCCTACAATGAGCAGTTCTTC	CASSPSASGDRYSYNEQFF
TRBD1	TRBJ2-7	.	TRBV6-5	TGTGCCAGCAGTTACTCGGGGACAGGGTCCTACGAGCAGTACTTC	CASSYSGTGSYEQYF
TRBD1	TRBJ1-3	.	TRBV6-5	TGTGCCAGCAGCCTTACAGGGGGCTGGGGAAACACCATATATTTT	CASSLTGGWGNTIYF
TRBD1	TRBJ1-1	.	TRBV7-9	TGTGCCAGCAGCTTACAGGGGGTGGGGACTGAAGCTTTCTTT	CASSLQGVGTEAFF
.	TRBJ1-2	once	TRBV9	TGTGCCAGCAGCGCCAGGTCTAACGATGGCTACACCTTC	CASSARSNDGYTF
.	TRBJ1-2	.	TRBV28	TGTGCCAGCAGTTCACAGGGTACTAATGGCTACACCTTC	CASSSQGTNGYTF
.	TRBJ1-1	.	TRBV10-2	TGCGCCAGCAGTGGATGGGACACCACTGAAGCTTTCTTT	CASSGWDTTEAFF
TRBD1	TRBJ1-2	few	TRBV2	TGTGCCAGCAGAGACAGGGGGTTCAGCTATGGCTACACCTTC	CASRDRGFSYGYTF
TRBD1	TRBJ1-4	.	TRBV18	TGTGCCAGCTCAACGACAGGGGCGCAGGAAAAACTGTTTTTT	CASSTTGAQEKLFF
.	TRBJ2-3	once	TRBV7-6	TGTGCCAGCAGCGAGACAGATACGCAGTATTTT	CASSETDTQYF
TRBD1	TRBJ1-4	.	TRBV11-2	TGTGCCAGCAGCATTAAACTCCAAGGGACAGTCCCTAATGAAAAACTGTTTTTT	CASSIKLQGTVPNEKLFF
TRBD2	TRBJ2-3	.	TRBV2	TGTGCCAGTCTCGGGCTAGCGGCTTTAGCTGATACGCAGTATTTT	CASLGLAALADTQYF
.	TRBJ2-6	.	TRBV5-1	TGCGCCAGCAGCCCCTTCTCTGGGGCCAACGTCCTGACTTTC	CASSPFSGANVLTF
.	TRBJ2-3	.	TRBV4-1	TGCGCCAGCAGCCCGGAGCCAGTACCCCCTCAAGATACGCAGTATTTT	CASSPEPVPPQDTQYF
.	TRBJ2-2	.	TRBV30	TGTGCCTGGAGTGTACCCGGGGTGGCCGGGGAGCTGTTTTTT	CAWSVPGVAGELFF
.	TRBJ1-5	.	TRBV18	TGTGCCAGCTCACCACGGACAGTAAATCAGCCCCAGCATTTT	CASSPRTVNQPQHF
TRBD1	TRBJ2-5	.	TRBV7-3	TGTGCCAGCAGCTTGCCCGCGACAGGGAGTCCACAAGAGACCCAGTACTTC	CASSLPATGSPQETQYF
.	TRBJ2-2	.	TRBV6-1	TGTGCCAGCAGTGATGGCGGGTCGAACACCGGGGAGCTGTTTTTT	CASSDGGSNTGELFF
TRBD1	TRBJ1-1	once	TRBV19	TGTGCCAGTAGTAAGGACAGGGTAAACACTGAAGCTTTCTTT	CASSKDRVNTEAFF
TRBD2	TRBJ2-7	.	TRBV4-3	TGCGCCAGCAGCCAAGTAACTGGGCTAGCGGGGGTCTACGAGCAGTACTTC	CASSQVTGLAGVYEQYF
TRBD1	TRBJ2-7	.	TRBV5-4	TGTGCCAGCAGCTTACCGGGACAGGGTCCCTACGAGCAGTACTTC	CASSLPGQGPYEQYF
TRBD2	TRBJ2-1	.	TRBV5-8	TGTGCCAGCAGCTTGGGCGGGAGCTACAATGAGCAGTTCTTC	CASSLGGSYNEQFF
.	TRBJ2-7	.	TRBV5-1	TGCGCCAGCAGCTTGGCCCCGGAGGGAGCCCATTACGAGCAGTACTTC	CASSLAPEGAHYEQYF
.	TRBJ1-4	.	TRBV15	TGTGCCACCAGCACGATACAGAATCTTAATGAAAAACTGTTTTTT	CATSTIQNLNEKLFF
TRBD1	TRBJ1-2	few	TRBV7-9	TGTGCCAGCAGCTTAGCGGGACAGGGGCAACGTGGCTACACCTTC	CASSLAGQGQRGYTF
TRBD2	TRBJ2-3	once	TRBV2	TGTGCCAGCAGTCCACCCCTAGCGGGAGTTCGAGATACGCAGTATTTT	CASSPPLAGVRDTQYF
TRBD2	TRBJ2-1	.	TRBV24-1	TGTGCCACCAGCTCACCATACTCCGGGACTAGCGGGAGCAATGAGCAGTTCTTC	CATSSPYSGTSGSNEQFF
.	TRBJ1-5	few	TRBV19	TGTGCCAGTAGTATTAAGACATCCTCAAATCAGCCCCAGCATTTT	CASSIKTSSNQPQHF
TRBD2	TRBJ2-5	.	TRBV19	TGTGCCAGTAGTATTTCACTAGCGCCGATCCAAGAGACCCAGTACTTC	CASSISLAPIQETQYF
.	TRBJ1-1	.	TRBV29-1	TGCAGCGTTGCAGACAGTTACACTGAAGCTTTCTTT	CSVADSYTEAFF
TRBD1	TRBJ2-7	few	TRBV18	TGTGCCAGCTCACCCAGGACAGGGTTATCCTACGAGCAGTACTTC	CASSPRTGLSYEQYF
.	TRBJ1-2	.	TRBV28	TGTGCCAGCGCCTCAAGCGGCGGGGGCAGAGCTAACTATGGCTACACCTTC	CASASSGGGRANYGYTF
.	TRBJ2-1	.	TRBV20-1	TGCAGTGCTAGAGGACTTATTGAGCAGTTCTTC	CSARGLIEQFF
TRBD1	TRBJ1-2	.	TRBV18	TGTGCCAGCTCACCGGTGCGCGCGACAGGGGGCGGCTATGGCTACACCTTC	CASSPVRATGGGYGYTF
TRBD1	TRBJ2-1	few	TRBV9	TGTGCCAGCAGCGTAGACCCGGGACAGATAAACAATGAGCAGTTCTTC	CASSVDPGQINNEQFF
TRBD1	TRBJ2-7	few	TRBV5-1	TGCGCCAGCAGCCAGGGGACAGGGACCTACGAGCAGTACTTC	CASSQGTGTYEQYF
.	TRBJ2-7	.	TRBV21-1	TGTGCCAGCAGCAAATTACCCGAGCGGGAGGGCACCCTCCGCTACGAGCAGTACTTC	CASSKLPEREGTLRYEQYF
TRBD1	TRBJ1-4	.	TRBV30	TGTGCCTGGAGTAAGAAGGACAGGGGTGAAAAACTGTTTTTT	CAWSKKDRGEKLFF
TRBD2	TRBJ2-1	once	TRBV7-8	TGTGCCAGCAGCTTAGAAGCGGGAGTGGTCTACAATGAGCAGTTCTTC	CASSLEAGVVYNEQFF
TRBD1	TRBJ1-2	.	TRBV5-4	TGTGCCAGCAGCAAACCCGACAGGGAACGCTATGGCTACACCTTC	CASSKPDRERYGYTF
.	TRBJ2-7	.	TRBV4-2	TGTGCCAGCAGCCAAAGTCAAGCGACTAGCTCCTACGAGCAGTACTTC	CASSQSQATSSYEQYF
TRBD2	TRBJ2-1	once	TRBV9	TGTGCCAGCAGCGTAGAGGATGGACTAGCCTCAGCCGCGAGCTCCTACAATGAGCAGTTCTTC	CASSVEDGLASAASSYNEQFF
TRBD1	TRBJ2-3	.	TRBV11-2	TGTGCCAGCAGCCCGGGGACAGCACCCAGGAATACGCAGTATTTT	CASSPGTAPRNTQYF
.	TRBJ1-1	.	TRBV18	TGTGCCAGCGCCCTCCGAGTTACAGGAATCTCCGAAGCTTTCTTT	CASALRVTGISEAFF